This T cell receptor beta chain was captured in a study of blood T cells in healthy people across ages. General study findings and limits: Possibly, changes in expanded clonotypes were confounded because donor CMV status was unknown.

Through a sample-barcoded 5' primer and a J-beta primer mix, a second PCR was run for roughly 6 to 12 cycles. Sequencing yielded, for each sample, at least 2.5 million paired-end reads carrying CDR3. In TCRdb, the 5' RACE reads were re-called with MiXCR into one record per CDR3 protein. Of around 1,000,000 distinct CDR3 sequences in the sample, about 25% were seen once. Isolated per sample were at least 7 million PBMCs. CDR1 and CDR2 from the germline V gene are SGHVS and FQNEAQ. This CDR3 is 16 amino acids long. The J segment lost 7 bases and the V segment lost 0 bases, leaving 7 bases of the junction unmatched. On this clonotype itself: Its specificity is not known.

These same records also appear under a second study, on T cells of mothers and their children.

The receptor was derived from a girl aged 2 to 9 in good health. Material for sequencing was blood. The V gene is TRBV7-8, the J gene TRBJ2-2, with 8 positions matching TRBD2. CDR3 in DNA: TGTGCCAGCAGCTTAGCCCCCCTACGGGGGGGCGGGGAGCTGTTTTTT. Protein sequence: CASSLAPLRGGGELFF.